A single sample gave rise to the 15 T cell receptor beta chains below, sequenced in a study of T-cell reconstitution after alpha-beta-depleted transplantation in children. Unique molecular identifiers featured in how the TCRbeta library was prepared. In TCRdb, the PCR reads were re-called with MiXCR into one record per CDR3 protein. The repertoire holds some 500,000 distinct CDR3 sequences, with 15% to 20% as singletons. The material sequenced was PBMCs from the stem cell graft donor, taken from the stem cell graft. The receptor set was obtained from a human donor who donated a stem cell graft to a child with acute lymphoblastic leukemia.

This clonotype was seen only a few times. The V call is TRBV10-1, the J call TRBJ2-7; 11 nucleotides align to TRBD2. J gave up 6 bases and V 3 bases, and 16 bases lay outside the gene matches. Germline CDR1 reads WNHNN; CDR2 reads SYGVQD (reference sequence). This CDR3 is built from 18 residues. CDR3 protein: CASSDPPGTSGRIGEQYF. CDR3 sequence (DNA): TGCGCCAGCAGTGACCCTCCCGGGACTAGCGGCAGGATTGGCGAGCAGTACTTC.

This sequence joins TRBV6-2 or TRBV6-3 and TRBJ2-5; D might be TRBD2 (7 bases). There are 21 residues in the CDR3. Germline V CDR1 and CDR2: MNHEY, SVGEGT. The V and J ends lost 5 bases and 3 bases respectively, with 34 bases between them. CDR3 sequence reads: CASSPTQRGGDLSGEKETQYF. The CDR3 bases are TGTGCCAGCAGTCCGACCCAGAGGGGGGGGGACTTGTCAGGGGAAAAAGAGACCCAGTACTTC.

CDR3 region: CSARRRGAGRLADTQYF. CDR3 DNA sequence: TGCAGTGCTAGGAGGCGTGGAGCGGGGAGGTTGGCAGATACGCAGTATTTT. This chain joins TRBV20-1 and TRBJ2-3, with 7 bases identical to TRBD2. The CDR3 totals 17 residues. Germline V lookup: CDR1 DFQATT, CDR2 SNEGSKA (reference sequence). The ends lost 3 bases at V and 4 bases at J; junction bases unmatched: 16.

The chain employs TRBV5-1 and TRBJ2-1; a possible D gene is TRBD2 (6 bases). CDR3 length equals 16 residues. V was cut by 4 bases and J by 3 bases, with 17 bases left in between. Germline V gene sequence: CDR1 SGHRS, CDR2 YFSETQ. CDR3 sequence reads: CASSKLPSDLYNEQFF. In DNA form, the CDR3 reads TGCGCCAGCAGCAAACTCCCTAGCGACCTCTACAATGAGCAGTTCTTC.

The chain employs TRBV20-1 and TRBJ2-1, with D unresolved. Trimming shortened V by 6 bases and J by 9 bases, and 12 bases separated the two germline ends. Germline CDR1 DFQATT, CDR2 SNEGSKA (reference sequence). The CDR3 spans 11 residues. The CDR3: CSAEKGIEQFF. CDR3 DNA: TGCAGTGCAGAAAAAGGGATTGAGCAGTTCTTC.

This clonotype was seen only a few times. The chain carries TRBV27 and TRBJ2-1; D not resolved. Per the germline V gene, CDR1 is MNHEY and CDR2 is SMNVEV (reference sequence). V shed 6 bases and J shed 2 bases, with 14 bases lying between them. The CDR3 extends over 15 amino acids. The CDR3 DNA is TGTGCCAGCAGGGGTGGCGCTGGGGCCTACAATGAGCAGTTCTTC. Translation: CASRGGAGAYNEQFF.

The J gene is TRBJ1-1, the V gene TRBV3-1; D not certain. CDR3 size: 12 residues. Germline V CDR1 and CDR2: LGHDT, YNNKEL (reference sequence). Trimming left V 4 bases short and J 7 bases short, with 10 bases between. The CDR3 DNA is TGTGCCAGCAGCCCCCACCCAGATGAAGCTTTCTTT. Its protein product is CASSPHPDEAFF.

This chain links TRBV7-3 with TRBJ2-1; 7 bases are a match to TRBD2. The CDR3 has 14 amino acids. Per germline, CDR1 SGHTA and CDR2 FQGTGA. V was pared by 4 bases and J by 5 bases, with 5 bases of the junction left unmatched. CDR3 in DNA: TGTGCCAGCAGCTCGGGGCGGGGGAACAATGAGCAGTTCTTC. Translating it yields CASSSGRGNNEQFF.

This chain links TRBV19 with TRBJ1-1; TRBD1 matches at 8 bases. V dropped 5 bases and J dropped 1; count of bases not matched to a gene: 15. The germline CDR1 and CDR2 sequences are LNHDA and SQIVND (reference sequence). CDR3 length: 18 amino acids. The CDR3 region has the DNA TGTGCCAGTAGTGCCAAAATATTACAGGGGGGGGGGAACACTGAAGCTTTCTTT. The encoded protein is CASSAKILQGGGNTEAFF.

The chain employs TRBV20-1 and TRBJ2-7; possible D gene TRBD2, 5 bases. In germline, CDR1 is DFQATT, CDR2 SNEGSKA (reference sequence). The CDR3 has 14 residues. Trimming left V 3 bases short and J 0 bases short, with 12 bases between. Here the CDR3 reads CSASRRASSYEQYF. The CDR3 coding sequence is TGCAGTGCTAGTAGGCGGGCGAGCTCCTACGAGCAGTACTTC.

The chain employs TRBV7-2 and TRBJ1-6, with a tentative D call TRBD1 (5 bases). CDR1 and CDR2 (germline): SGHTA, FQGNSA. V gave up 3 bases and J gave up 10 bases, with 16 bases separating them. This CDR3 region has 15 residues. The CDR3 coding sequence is TGTGCCAGCAGCTTGGGGGATCGGGTTTGGTCACCCCTCCACTTT. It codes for CASSLGDRVWSPLHF.

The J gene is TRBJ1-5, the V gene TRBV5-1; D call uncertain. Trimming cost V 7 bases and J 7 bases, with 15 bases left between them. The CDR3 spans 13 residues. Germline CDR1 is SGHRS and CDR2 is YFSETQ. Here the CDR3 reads CASSDAGGQPQHF. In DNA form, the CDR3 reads TGCGCCAGCTCGGACGCCGGCGGGCAGCCCCAGCATTTT.

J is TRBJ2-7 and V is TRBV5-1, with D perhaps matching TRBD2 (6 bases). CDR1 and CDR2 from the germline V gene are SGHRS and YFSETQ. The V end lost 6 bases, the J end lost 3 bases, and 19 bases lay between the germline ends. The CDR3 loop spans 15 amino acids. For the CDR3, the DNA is TGCGCCAGCAACGACCCGGGACTCTTCGTCTACGAGCAGTACTTC. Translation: CASNDPGLFVYEQYF.

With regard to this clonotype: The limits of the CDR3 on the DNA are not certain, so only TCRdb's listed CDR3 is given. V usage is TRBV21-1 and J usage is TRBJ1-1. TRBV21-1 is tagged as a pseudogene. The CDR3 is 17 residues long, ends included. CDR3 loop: CASSTEVGSGTHTEAFF.

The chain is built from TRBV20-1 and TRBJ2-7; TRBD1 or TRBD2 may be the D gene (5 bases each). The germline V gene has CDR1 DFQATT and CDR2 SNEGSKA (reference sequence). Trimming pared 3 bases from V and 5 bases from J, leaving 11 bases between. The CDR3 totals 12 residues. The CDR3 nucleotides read TGCAGTGCTAGTGGGGGATCCCACGAGCAGTACTTC. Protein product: CSASGGSHEQYF.